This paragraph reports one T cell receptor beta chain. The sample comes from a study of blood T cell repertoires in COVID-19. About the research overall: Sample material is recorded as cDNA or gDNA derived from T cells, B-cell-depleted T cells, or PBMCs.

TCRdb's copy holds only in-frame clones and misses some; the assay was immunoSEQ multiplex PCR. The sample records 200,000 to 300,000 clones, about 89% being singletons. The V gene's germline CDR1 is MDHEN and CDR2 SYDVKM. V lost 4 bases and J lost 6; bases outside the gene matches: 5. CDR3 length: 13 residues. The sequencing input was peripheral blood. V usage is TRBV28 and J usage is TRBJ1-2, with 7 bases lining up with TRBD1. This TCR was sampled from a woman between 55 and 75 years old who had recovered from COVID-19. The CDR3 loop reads CASSWGTDNGYTF. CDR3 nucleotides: TGTGCCAGCAGTTGGGGGACAGATAATGGCTACACCTTC.